This section outlines one T cell receptor (beta chain) sequence together with its context. The sample belongs to a study of blood T cell repertoires in COVID-19. Looking at the study overall: The cDNA or gDNA used as material had been derived from T cells, B-cell-depleted T cells, or PBMCs.

The V gene lost 1 base and the J gene lost 2 bases, with 9 bases spanning the gap. The CDR3 covers 15 residues. Germline values: CDR1 ENHRY, CDR2 SYGVKD. Self-reported history from a screening survey and questionnaire set each donor's cohort. Authors' analysis steps: The authors estimated nucleated cell counts from reference gene primer amplification. The table came from immunoSEQ multiplex PCR; TCRdb's copy has only in-frame clones and leaves some out. The DNA was the basis for D and trimming; V, J and clone size are from that table. This sample has roughly 300,000 clones, with about 87% found just once.

This chain uses TRBV10-3 with TRBJ2-1, with a tentative D call TRBD2 (6 bases). The sample comprised PBMCs or T cells enriched from blood (not recorded which). This receptor was identified in a woman aged 25 to 39 who had recovered from COVID-19. In nucleotides, the CDR3 is TGTGCCATCAGTGAGTGGGACTTGACCTACAATGAGCAGTTCTTC. Translating gives CAISEWDLTYNEQFF.